This entry lists 18 T cell receptor beta chains sequenced from one sample in a study of Ad26.COV2.S vaccination and SARS-CoV-2 variants. Treatment reported: around 19 received Ad26.COV2.S at low or high dose, single or two shots; about 5 received placebo; per-sample allocation not given. At day 63 after the first vaccine or placebo injection, samples were drawn. Clones were read by immunoSEQ multiplex PCR, and TCRdb kept only the in-frame ones, dropping some. The data show roughly 500,000 clones, 75% to 90% seen once. The sample here was peripheral blood, taken in a trial of Ad26.COV2.S vaccine versus placebo. All receptors come from a person aged 18-60 years who received the Ad26.COV2.S COVID-19 vaccine or a placebo.

The chain couples TRBV5-1 to TRBJ1-4, with no clear D. Between the trimmed V and J ends, which lost 1 base and 7 bases, there was a span of 8 bases. Germline CDR1 and CDR2: SGHRS and YFSETQ. This CDR3 has 13 residues. CDR3 in amino acids: CASSLMGGEKLFF. DNA of the CDR3: TGCGCCAGCAGCTTGATGGGCGGTGAAAAACTGTTTTTT.

The rearrangement uses TRBV5-4 and TRBJ2-5; a possible D gene is TRBD2 (5 bases). Trimming took 4 bases from V and 5 from J, leaving 12 bases between them. The length of the CDR3 is 13 residues. Per germline, CDR1 SGHNT and CDR2 YYREEE (reference sequence). The CDR3 coding sequence is TGTGCCAGCAGCCCCAGAGGGCAGGAGACCCAGTACTTC. This codes for CASSPRGQETQYF. Together with reference TRBV5-4 and TRBJ2-5, the CDR3 gives the full variable domain: ETGVTQSPTHLIKTRGQQVTLRCSSQSGHNTVSWYQQALGQGPQFIFQYYREEENGRGNFPPRFSGLQFPNYSSELNVNALELDDSALYLCASSPRGQETQYFGPGTRLLVL.

The J gene is TRBJ2-6, the V gene TRBV19; the match to TRBD2 covers 8 bases. Germline CDR1 reads LNHDA; CDR2 reads SQIVND (reference sequence). The V and J ends lost 3 bases and 2 bases, in that order; junction bases with no gene match: 9. The CDR3 is 18 amino acids. The CDR3 sequence: CASSIYAGGATGANVLTF. CDR3 sequence (DNA): TGTGCCAGTAGTATCTATGCGGGGGGTGCGACTGGGGCCAACGTCCTGACTTTC.

The chain joins TRBV4-3 to TRBJ2-1; 12 bases fit TRBD2. This CDR3 has 15 amino acids. Trimming cost V 6 bases and J 2 bases; bases outside gene matches: 2. The V gene's germline CDR1 is LGHNA and CDR2 YSLEER. The CDR3 protein is CASSRLAGAYNEQFF. The CDR3 nucleotides read TGCGCCAGCAGTCGACTAGCGGGGGCCTACAATGAGCAGTTCTTC.

V usage is TRBV14 and J usage is TRBJ2-7, with 14 bases lining up with TRBD2. This CDR3 is 15 amino acids long. CDR1 and CDR2 (germline): SGHDN, FVKESK. The V segment lost 3 bases and the J segment 6 bases; nucleotides outside the gene matches: 4. The CDR3 region has the DNA TGTGCCAGCAGCCAGGGACTAGCGGGAGTCGCCGAGCAGTACGTC. It is translated as CASSQGLAGVAEQYV.

V is TRBV6-5 and J is TRBJ2-7; 7 bases map to TRBD1. The V segment lost 4 bases and the J segment 0 bases; nucleotides outside the gene matches: 6. The CDR3 has 15 residues. CDR1 and CDR2 from the germline V gene are MNHEY and SVGAGI. CDR3 sequence reads: CASSLTGSNSYEQYF. The CDR3 nucleotides are TGTGCCAGCAGTTTGACAGGGTCAAACTCCTACGAGCAGTACTTC.

This clone was recorded once. The V and J genes are TRBV11-2 and TRBJ2-7; 7 positions match TRBD2. The J segment lost 3 bases and the V segment lost 6 bases, leaving 11 bases of the junction unmatched. Germline CDR1 and CDR2: SGHAT and FQNNGV. The CDR3 is made up of 15 amino acids. The CDR3 DNA reads TGTGCCAGCAGTCCCTGGGGGGGTCAGATCTACGAGCAGTACTTC. Its protein is CASSPWGGQIYEQYF.

The V call is TRBV29-1, the J call TRBJ1-2, with D tentatively TRBD1 (6 bases). CDR3 length equals 13 residues. Germline V gene lookup returns CDR1 SQVTM and CDR2 ANQGSEA. The V end lost 6 bases, the J end lost 4 bases, and 15 bases lay between the germline ends. The CDR3 DNA sequence: TGCAGCGTGGATAGGGGGGGAGGCTATGGCTACACCTTC. Amino acids: CSVDRGGGYGYTF. Full variable domain (rest looked up from reference TRBV29-1 and TRBJ1-2): SAVISQKPSRDICQRGTSLTIQCQVDSQVTMMFWYRQQPGQSLTLIATANQGSEATYESGFVIDKFPISRPNLTFSTLTVSNMSPEDSSIYLCSVDRGGGYGYTFGSGTRLTVV.

V and J are TRBV6-5 and TRBJ1-1, with D unclear. CDR1 is MNHEY and CDR2 is SVGAGI in the germline V gene. The V end was cut by 6 bases, the J end by 4 bases, with 6 bases between. This CDR3 comprises 11 residues. The CDR3 loop reads CASRVSTEAFF. The DNA of the CDR3 is TGTGCCAGCAGGGTATCCACTGAAGCTTTCTTT.

The chain joins TRBV4-3 to TRBJ1-5, with 7 bases aligning to TRBD1. The J segment lost 2 bases and the V segment lost 6 bases, leaving 4 bases of the junction unmatched. This CDR3 spans 14 amino acids. Germline CDR1 LGHNA, CDR2 YSLEER. The DNA of the CDR3 is TGCGCCAGCAGTCTCGACAGGGGCAATCAGCCCCAGCATTTT. Amino acid sequence: CASSLDRGNQPQHF.

The V and J genes are TRBV7-9 and TRBJ2-1; possibly TRBD1 or TRBD2 for D (5 bases each). The germline V and J ends were trimmed by 5 bases and 9 bases, with 14 bases remaining between them. The CDR3 is made up of 13 amino acids. Germline V gene sequence: CDR1 SEHNR, CDR2 FQNEAQ (reference sequence). CDR3 coding DNA: TGTGCCAGCAGCGGCGAGAGGGGCGCTGAGCAGTTCTTC. It yields the protein CASSGERGAEQFF.

This clone was observed a few times. CDR3 DNA: TGCGCCAGCAGCCAAGGGACAGCAAGCTACGAGCAGTACTTC. This codes for CASSQGTASYEQYF. The rearrangement links TRBV4-1 to TRBJ2-7; possibly TRBD1 for D (6 bases). The CDR3 loop spans 14 amino acids. Per germline, CDR1 MGHRA and CDR2 YSYEKL. Trimming took 1 base from V and 3 from J, leaving 10 bases between them.

The J gene is TRBJ2-5, the V gene TRBV5-1; possible D gene TRBD2, 6 bases. V was pared by 3 bases and J by 2 bases, with 23 bases between. This CDR3 region has 18 residues. CDR1 and CDR2 (germline): SGHRS, YFSETQ. The CDR3 DNA is TGCGCCAGCAGCTCCTTAGACGGACGGAGGGGTATACAAGAGACCCAGTACTTC. Translating gives CASSSLDGRRGIQETQYF.

This chain uses TRBV6-4 with TRBJ2-1, with 9 bases fitting TRBD2. Germline CDR1 MRHNA, CDR2 SNTAGT. CDR3 length equals 18 residues. J gave up 2 bases and V 5 bases, and 13 bases lay outside the gene matches. CDR3 nucleotide sequence: TGTGCCAGCAGTACATCGCGGGAGGGCATCGGCGCCTACAATGAGCAGTTCTTC. Translating it yields CASSTSREGIGAYNEQFF.

The rearrangement uses TRBV28 and TRBJ1-6; a weak D match, TRBD1 (5 bases). This CDR3 has 19 residues. Between the trimmed V and J ends, which lost 2 bases and 2 bases, there was a span of 19 bases. Germline CDR1 is MDHEN and CDR2 is SYDVKM. CDR3 nucleotide sequence: TGTGCCAGCAGTTTAAGAACCCACTCCGGGGGTCCCTATAATTCACCCCTCCACTTT. Protein: CASSLRTHSGGPYNSPLHF.

V usage is TRBV5-1 and J usage is TRBJ2-3; D may be TRBD1 (6 bases). The V gene's germline CDR1 is SGHRS and CDR2 YFSETQ. V lost 2 bases to trimming and J lost 4 bases, with 23 bases between them. The CDR3 has 18 amino acids. The CDR3 sequence: CASSLQGQINGIADTQYF. In nucleotides, the CDR3 is TGCGCCAGCAGCTTACAGGGACAAATAAATGGTATCGCAGATACGCAGTATTTT.

The chain carries TRBV11-2 and TRBJ2-1, with a weak D call TRBD1 (6 bases). CDR3 length: 15 amino acids. Germline loops: CDR1 SGHAT, CDR2 FQNNGV. V was cut by 5 bases and J by 0 bases, with 11 bases left in between. For the CDR3, the DNA is TGTGCCAGCAGCCCACAGGGAAGCTCCTACAATGAGCAGTTCTTC. This codes for CASSPQGSSYNEQFF.

V usage is TRBV7-2 and J usage is TRBJ1-5; 10 bases align to TRBD1. Germline CDR1 SGHTA, CDR2 FQGNSA. CDR3 length: 17 amino acids. With 2 bases clipped from V and 2 bases from J, the junction kept 6 bases outside the gene matches. CDR3 sequence (DNA): TGTGCCAGCAGCTTATGGGGGGGACAGGGGCGCAATCAGCCCCAGCATTTT. Translation gives CASSLWGGQGRNQPQHF.